This TCR beta chain was recovered during a study of cytotoxic CD8 clonotypes in ibrutinib-treated CLL. Sequencing was performed with immunoSEQ multiplex PCR; in TCRdb, only in-frame clones are kept and a portion is missing. The sample lists approximately 350,000 clones, 67% occurring once. Genomic DNA in a quantity of about 2 micrograms was derived from cryopreserved PBMCs for TCR beta libraries. CDR1 and CDR2 (germline): SGHVS, FNYEAQ. Trimming cost V 1 base and J 3 bases, with 10 bases left between them. This CDR3 comprises 14 residues. The TCR was taken from a human donor with chronic lymphocytic leukemia. This chain joins TRBV7-6 and TRBJ2-7; D is unresolved. The sequenced sample was PBMCs, obtained after 36 months of ibrutinib treatment. In DNA form, the CDR3 reads TGTGCCAGCAGCTTAGTGGCAGGTAACTACGAGCAGTACTTC. Translating gives CASSLVAGNYEQYF.